This T cell receptor beta chain came from a study of shared clonotypes between healthy human individuals. A word on this clone: Its matching antigen is unknown. The sample has other DNA sequences that encode this CDR3 too.

Trimming took off 3 bases at V and 2 bases at J, with 7 bases between the two ends. This CDR3 is built from 13 residues. Germline V lookup: CDR1 MNHEY, CDR2 SMNVEV (reference sequence). Study findings and constraints: A small donor pool kept down the genetic and exposure-history diversity that was represented.

Sequenced by immunoSEQ multiplex PCR; TCRdb stores in-frame clones only, minus some. The data hold fewer than 600,000 clones, with about 74% observed a single time. The sample consisted of PBMCs. The sequence came from a woman between 35 and 50 years old in good health. Some clones in this sample may be carry-over from other donors' samples. The V call is TRBV27, the J call TRBJ2-5; D gene ambiguous. The CDR3 loop reads CASSFLGQETQYF. CDR3 sequence (DNA): TGTGCCAGCAGTTTTCTGGGGCAAGAGACCCAGTACTTC.